This passage covers 23 T cell receptor beta chains from one sample sequenced in a study of spatial heterogeneity in lung cancer. The study, taken as a whole, reports: Expanded alpha and beta TCR counts within tumors tracked tumor mutation counts.

Time point specified: sample taken at primary tumor resection. TCRdb re-analysed the 5' RACE reads in MiXCR, keeping a single row per CDR3 protein. The table includes around 9,700 distinct CDR3 sequences, approximately 8% detected once. What these receptors recognize is not known. The source was lung tumor tissue, collected at surgery. The receptors come from a male donor with early-stage non-small cell lung cancer.

This chain uses TRBV4-1 with TRBJ1-1; D possibly corresponds to TRBD1 (5 bases). The CDR3 contains 14 residues. Germline-derived CDR1 and CDR2 are MGHRA and YSYEKL. Trimming cost V 1 base and J 4 bases, with 10 bases left between them. This CDR3 reads CASSQGGASTEAFF. DNA for the CDR3: TGCGCCAGCAGCCAAGGGGGCGCTTCCACTGAAGCTTTCTTT.

This clonotype was seen a few times. One end of the junction is discordant with germline, which a read error may explain. The V gene is TRBV10-3, the J gene TRBJ2-7; a possible D gene is TRBD2 (7 bases). This CDR3 has 13 amino acids. From germline, CDR1 is ENHRY and CDR2 SYGVKD. CDR3: CAISESGAGAAFF. CDR3 bases: TGTGCCATCAGTGAGTCTGGTGCGGGGGCCGCTTTCTTC.

The gene calls are TRBV2 and TRBJ1-5, with a tentative D call TRBD1 (5 bases). CDR3 length: 14 amino acids. Germline V lookup: CDR1 SNHLY, CDR2 FYNNEI. Between the trimmed V and J ends, which lost 5 bases and 7 bases, there was a span of 15 bases. The CDR3 region is CASSSAGREQPQHF. The CDR3 DNA sequence: TGTGCCAGCAGTTCGGCAGGGCGGGAGCAGCCCCAGCATTTT.

This clonotype was seen at least ten times. The chain uses TRBV6-5 and TRBJ2-7, with a tentative D call TRBD1 (6 bases). The V gene's germline CDR1 is MNHEY and CDR2 SVGAGI. This CDR3 comprises 15 residues. V was shortened by 7 bases and J by 4 bases, with 20 bases between the two germline ends. CDR3 residues: CASIQATGLAYEQYF. CDR3 in DNA: TGTGCCAGCATCCAAGCAACAGGGCTAGCTTACGAGCAGTACTTC.

This clonotype showed up just a few times. This chain connects TRBV20-1 to TRBJ1-2; D may be TRBD1 (6 bases). Germline CDR1 reads DFQATT; CDR2 reads SNEGSKA (reference sequence). The CDR3 spans 14 residues. V lost 0 bases to trimming and J lost 2 bases, with 10 bases between them. The CDR3 nucleotides read TGCAGTGCTAGAGAACGGCAGGGGAACTATGGCTACACCTTC. Amino acid sequence: CSARERQGNYGYTF.

This clonotype was seen ten or more times. The rearrangement links TRBV6-5 to TRBJ2-7, with a tentative D call TRBD1 (7 bases). The V gene lost 0 bases and the J gene lost 3 bases, with 12 bases spanning the gap. CDR3 length equals 15 residues. Germline values: CDR1 MNHEY, CDR2 SVGAGI. The CDR3 sequence is CASSYSPGGNYEQYF. The CDR3 coding sequence is TGTGCCAGCAGTTACTCTCCAGGGGGGAACTACGAGCAGTACTTC.

This clonotype was counted at least ten times. The chain couples TRBV24-1 to TRBJ2-1; D may match TRBD1 or TRBD2 (5 bases each). Germline V gives CDR1 KGHDR, CDR2 SFDVKD. The CDR3 is made up of 17 amino acids. Deletions cut 3 bases from V and 4 bases from J, with 18 bases between. The CDR3 nucleotides are TGTGCCACCAGTGATCCCCAAGGGACGAATCCATACAATGAGCAGTTCTTC. Translated, it gives CATSDPQGTNPYNEQFF.

In its sample, this clonotype was seen many times. The chain combines TRBV29-1 with TRBJ2-3; 13 positions agree with TRBD2. The V gene's germline CDR1 is SQVTM and CDR2 ANQGSEA. J was trimmed by 1 base and V by 6 bases; bases with no gene match: 7. The CDR3 runs to 16 residues. The CDR3 nucleotides read TGCAGCGTGGAGGGACTAGCGGGACGGGGCACAGATACGCAGTATTTT. Protein product: CSVEGLAGRGTDTQYF.

This clonotype has just a few counts. The chain carries TRBV29-1 and TRBJ2-7; D is unclear. The CDR3 is made up of 10 amino acids. Germline-derived CDR1 and CDR2 are SQVTM and ANQGSEA. The V end was cut by 4 bases, the J end by 6 bases, with 7 bases between. CDR3 region: CSVVLGEQYF. DNA of the CDR3: TGCAGCGTTGTATTGGGCGAGCAGTACTTC.

Ten or more counts support this clonotype. At one end the junction does not follow the germline gene, possibly because of a read error. The rearrangement links TRBV29-1 to TRBJ2-7; 8 bases map to TRBD2. CDR3 length equals 15 residues. Germline V lookup: CDR1 SQVTM, CDR2 ANQGSEA. The CDR3 loop is CSVEGLAGDSYEQYF. The CDR3 DNA follows: TGCAGCGTGGAAGGTCTAGCGGGCGACTCCTACGAGCAGTACTTC.

Many counts were recorded for this clonotype. The J gene is TRBJ2-5, the V gene TRBV18; 10 bases match TRBD2. CDR1 is KGHSH, CDR2 LQKENI, per germline. Trimming cost V 2 bases and J 3 bases; bases outside gene matches: 6. The CDR3 totals 16 residues. CDR3 region: CASSPNPGLAKETQYF. Written as DNA, the CDR3 is TGTGCCAGCTCACCAAACCCGGGACTAGCGAAAGAGACCCAGTACTTC. The full variable domain, completed using reference TRBV18 and TRBJ2-5, is NAGVMQNPRHLVRRRGQEARLRCSPMKGHSHVYWYRQLPEEGLKFMVYLQKENIIDESGMPKERFSAEFPKEGPSILRIQQVVRGDSAAYFCASSPNPGLAKETQYFGPGTRLLVL.

This clonotype was picked up many times. This sequence joins TRBV20-1 and TRBJ2-3; D call uncertain. Per the germline V gene, CDR1 is DFQATT and CDR2 is SNEGSKA (reference sequence). V dropped 0 bases and J dropped 1 base, with 8 bases sitting between them. The CDR3 totals 14 residues. The CDR3 nucleotides read TGCAGTGCTAGAGATTCCCAGGGCACAGATACGCAGTATTTT. Amino acids: CSARDSQGTDTQYF.

The chain combines TRBV12-2 with TRBJ1-5; the table's TRBD1 call for D was not verified on the DNA. TRBV12-2 counts as a pseudogene. The CDR3 extends over 16 amino acids. The CDR3 DNA sequence: TGTGCAAGTCGCTTCCGGGACAGGGGTCGTGAACAGCCCCAGCATTTT. Translating it yields CASRFRDRGREQPQHF.

By sample fraction, this clonotype is medium-sized. The chain has TRBV7-8 and TRBJ1-4; TRBD1 might be the D (6 bases). In germline, CDR1 is SGHVS, CDR2 FQNEAQ. V lost 1 base to trimming and J lost 5 bases, with 14 bases between them. The CDR3 length is 16 residues. Here the CDR3 reads CASSLVPTRGNEKLFF. In DNA form, the CDR3 reads TGTGCCAGCAGCTTAGTACCGACGAGGGGGAATGAAAAACTGTTTTTT.

This clonotype was seen at least ten times. This rearrangement joins TRBV5-4 to TRBJ2-7; D not resolved. CDR3 length: 15 amino acids. Germline V CDR1 and CDR2: SGHNT, YYREEE (reference sequence). Trimming stripped 4 bases from V and 4 bases from J, with 18 bases between. CDR3 sequence reads: CASSRVSANHYEQYF. The CDR3 DNA follows: TGTGCCAGCAGCCGGGTCTCAGCGAACCATTACGAGCAGTACTTC.

This clonotype was seen a few times. The chain couples TRBV10-3 to TRBJ1-6; D is undetermined. The CDR3 covers 13 residues. The germline V and J ends were trimmed by 8 bases and 3 bases, with 8 bases remaining between them. Per germline, CDR1 ENHRY and CDR2 SYGVKD. CDR3 loop: CAIRWDYNSPLHF. In DNA form, the CDR3 reads TGTGCCATCCGCTGGGACTATAATTCACCCCTCCACTTT.

This clonotype was seen at least ten times. V usage is TRBV7-9 and J usage is TRBJ2-2; maybe TRBD2 (5 bases). This CDR3 is 14 amino acids long. Germline CDR1 SEHNR, CDR2 FQNEAQ (reference sequence). V gave up 5 bases and J gave up 1 base, with 8 bases separating them. CDR3 sequence reads: CASSNEGNTGELFF. In DNA, the CDR3 is TGTGCCAGCAGCAATGAGGGGAACACCGGGGAGCTGTTTTTT. The variable domain in full, with the rest retrieved from reference TRBV7-9 and TRBJ2-2, is DTGVSQNPRHKITKRGQNVTFRCDPISEHNRLYWYRQTLGQGPEFLTYFQNEAQLEKSRLLSDRFSAERPKGSFSTLEIQRTEQGDSAMYLCASSNEGNTGELFFGEGSRLTVL.

The chain recombines TRBV4-2 with TRBJ2-7, with unresolved D. Per germline, CDR1 LGHNA and CDR2 YNFKEQ. The CDR3 is made up of 15 amino acids. Deletions cut 0 bases from V and 3 bases from J, with 12 bases between. DNA for the CDR3: TGTGCCAGCAGCCAAGAAGTGGACCCCCACTACGAGCAGTACTTC. Translated: CASSQEVDPHYEQYF.

There are many counts of this clonotype. The chain joins TRBV7-3 to TRBJ1-1, with a weak D call TRBD1 (5 bases). CDR3 length: 14 amino acids. The V and J ends lost 7 bases and 4 bases respectively, with 16 bases between them. Germline CDR1 SGHTA, CDR2 FQGTGA. Written as DNA, the CDR3 is TGTGCCAGCACTCAGACATCAGGGTCCACTGAAGCTTTCTTT. Its translation is CASTQTSGSTEAFF. Full variable domain (outside the CDR3, taken from reference TRBV7-3 and TRBJ1-1): GAGVSQTPSNKVTEKGKYVELRCDPISGHTALYWYRQSLGQGPEFLIYFQGTGAADDSGLPNDRFFAVRPEGSVSTLKIQRTERGDSAVYLCASTQTSGSTEAFFGQGTRLTVV.

This clonotype was observed at least ten times. This chain links TRBV5-1 with TRBJ2-6; D perhaps matches TRBD2 (5 bases). The CDR3 totals 16 residues. The V gene's germline CDR1 is SGHRS and CDR2 YFSETQ. The V and J ends lost 0 bases and 3 bases respectively, with 10 bases between them. The CDR3 DNA sequence: TGCGCCAGCAGCTTGGCCCCGGGAAGTGGGGCCAACGTCCTGACTTTC. Protein: CASSLAPGSGANVLTF.

This clonotype was found many times. J is TRBJ1-5 and V is TRBV5-1; D is undetermined. CDR1 SGHRS and CDR2 YFSETQ come from the germline V gene. There are 13 residues in the CDR3. Between the trimmed V and J ends, which lost 0 bases and 7 bases, there was a span of 8 bases. The CDR3 DNA is TGCGCCAGCAGCTTGGGGGGAAGGCAGCCCCAGCATTTT. It translates to CASSLGGRQPQHF.

This clonotype was observed at least ten times. The chain has TRBV5-1 and TRBJ1-1; tentatively, D is TRBD1 (6 bases). V lost 1 base and J 0 bases, leaving 10 bases between the germline ends. Germline-derived CDR1 and CDR2 are SGHRS and YFSETQ. The CDR3 length is 15 residues. CDR3: CASSLQGRLNTEAFF. CDR3 in DNA: TGCGCCAGCAGCTTGCAGGGGAGACTGAACACTGAAGCTTTCTTT.

This clonotype appeared many times. One end of the junction varies from germline; a read error may be responsible. The chain combines TRBV7-7 with TRBJ2-1; TRBD2 matches at 10 bases. Germline loops: CDR1 SSHAT, CDR2 FNYEAQ (reference sequence). CDR3 length: 16 residues. As DNA, the CDR3 is TGTGCTAGCAGCTCGTCACTAGCGGGGTTCCTCAATGAGCAGTTCTTC. Protein: CASSSSLAGFLNEQFF. The entire variable domain, with the rest obtained from reference TRBV7-7 and TRBJ2-1, is as follows: GAGVSQSPRYKVTKRGQDVTLRCDPISSHATLYWYQQALGQGPEFLTYFNYEAQPDKSGLPSDRFSAERPEGSISTLTIQRTEQRDSAMYRCASSSSLAGFLNEQFFGPGTRLTVL.